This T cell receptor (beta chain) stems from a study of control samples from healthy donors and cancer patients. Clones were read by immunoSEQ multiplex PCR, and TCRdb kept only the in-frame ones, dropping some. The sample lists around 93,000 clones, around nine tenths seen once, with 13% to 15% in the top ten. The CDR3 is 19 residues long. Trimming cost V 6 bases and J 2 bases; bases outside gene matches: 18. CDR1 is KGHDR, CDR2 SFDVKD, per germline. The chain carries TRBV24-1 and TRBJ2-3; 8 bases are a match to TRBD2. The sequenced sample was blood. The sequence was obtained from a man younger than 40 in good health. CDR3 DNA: TGTGCCACCAGTCGCCCTGGGCGGGAGGCCGTCTCGGCCACAGATACGCAGTATTTT. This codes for CATSRPGREAVSATDTQYF.